This TCR beta chain was sequenced during a study of Tregs in tolerant kidney transplant recipients. General study points: Activated donor B cell expansion appeared to reveal the most relevant donor-specific TCRbeta repertoire.

This CDR3 is built from 17 residues. Germline CDR1 reads SEHNR; CDR2 reads FQNEAQ (reference sequence). V was shortened by 3 bases and J by 3 bases, with 19 bases between the two germline ends. About this clone: Its cognate antigen is unknown.

Clones were read by immunoSEQ multiplex PCR, and TCRdb kept only the in-frame ones, dropping some. The repertoire holds 55,000 to 75,000 clones, approximately 89% seen once, with 3.5% to 4.5% in the top ten. Related graft donors supplied nonmyeloablative bone marrow transplants, and mixed chimerism was transient. This clonotype was obtained from a human patient who received a combined kidney and bone marrow transplant. A subset of T cells may come from the graft donor. The chain couples TRBV7-9 to TRBJ2-3; maybe TRBD1 (6 bases). The material sequenced was CD4+ T cells from blood (PBMCs), taken 6 months after the transplant. CDR3 region: CASSFLWQGWVTDTQYF. As DNA, the CDR3 is TGTGCCAGCAGCTTCTTATGGCAGGGGTGGGTAACAGATACGCAGTATTTT.